The next 22 T cell receptor beta chains were all read from a single sample in a study of Ad26.COV2.S vaccination and SARS-CoV-2 variants. This table comes from immunoSEQ multiplex PCR, and its TCRdb copy is limited to in-frame clones, with some not included. The data show hundreds of thousands of clones, with 86% seen just once and around 10% held by the top ten. Documented treatment: some 20 received Ad26.COV2.S at low or high dose, single or two shots; five or six received placebo; per-sample allocation not given. The study sampled participants on day 63 after the first vaccine or placebo injection. The sequencing used peripheral blood, collected in a trial of Ad26.COV2.S vaccine versus placebo. The source is a person between 18 and 59 years old who received the Ad26.COV2.S COVID-19 vaccine or a placebo.

This chain links TRBV4-1 with TRBJ1-2; D is possibly TRBD1 (5 bases). The CDR3 extends over 16 amino acids. Germline V gene lookup returns CDR1 MGHRA and CDR2 YSYEKL. V was pared by 5 bases and J by 3 bases, with 19 bases between. As DNA, the CDR3 is TGCGCCAGCAGCTTTAGAAGAAGGGGAGGCCACTATGGCTACACCTTC. Encoded protein: CASSFRRRGGHYGYTF.

The V and J genes are TRBV12-3 or TRBV12-4 and TRBJ2-7; possible D gene TRBD2, 5 bases. The CDR3 covers 13 residues. V was shortened by 8 bases and J by 6 bases, with 17 bases between the two germline ends. The CDR3 spells CASSLRGSGEQYF. The CDR3 DNA is TGTGCCAGCTCGCTACGGGGTTCGGGCGAGCAGTACTTC.

The chain employs TRBV12-3 or TRBV12-4 and TRBJ2-7; D call uncertain. Deletions cut 5 bases from V and 3 bases from J, with 8 bases between. This CDR3 is built from 12 residues. CDR3 in amino acids: CASSTLGYEQYF. The CDR3 bases are TGTGCCAGCAGTACCTTGGGCTACGAGCAGTACTTC.

CDR3 region: CASSIDGTREILTSYNEQFF. CDR3 DNA: TGTGCCAGTAGTATAGACGGGACTAGGGAAATTCTAACCTCCTACAATGAGCAGTTCTTC. The rearrangement links TRBV19 to TRBJ2-1; 8 nucleotides line up with TRBD2. The junction had 13 bases not matched to a gene; V was cut back by 0 bases and J by 0 bases. This CDR3 comprises 20 residues. Per germline, CDR1 LNHDA and CDR2 SQIVND (reference sequence).

This chain uses TRBV5-4 with TRBJ2-3, with 11 bases that match TRBD2. This CDR3 comprises 16 residues. After removal of 3 bases from V and 4 bases from J, the junction contained 7 bases not matched to a gene. Germline CDR1 and CDR2: SGHNT and YYREEE (reference sequence). The CDR3 spells CASSSGGGLAADTQYF. The CDR3 nucleotides read TGTGCCAGCAGCTCCGGAGGGGGACTAGCGGCAGATACGCAGTATTTT.

J is TRBJ2-1 and V is TRBV19; D tentatively reads TRBD1 or TRBD2 (5 bases each). V was shortened by 3 bases and J by 7 bases, with 16 bases between the two germline ends. Looked up from germline, CDR1 is LNHDA and CDR2 is SQIVND (reference sequence). The length of the CDR3 is 15 residues. The CDR3 loop is CASSIPRAGRNEQFF. The CDR3 DNA is TGTGCCAGTAGTATCCCGCGGGCAGGGCGGAATGAGCAGTTCTTC.

The rearrangement uses TRBV9 and TRBJ2-7; 9 bases line up with TRBD1. The CDR3 totals 16 residues. Per the germline V gene, CDR1 is SGDLS and CDR2 is YYNGEE. Trimming at V came to 3 bases and at J to 2 bases, leaving 9 bases not matched to a gene. The CDR3 loop reads CASSAGTGWSTYEQYF. The CDR3 DNA reads TGTGCCAGCAGCGCCGGGACAGGGTGGTCGACCTACGAGCAGTACTTC.

V gene TRBV28 combines with J gene TRBJ2-1; no clear D. The CDR3 loop spans 12 amino acids. V gave up 8 bases and J gave up 0 bases, with 5 bases separating them. Germline V CDR1 and CDR2: MDHEN, SYDVKM. The CDR3 bases are TGTGCCAGCGTCAGCTCCTACAATGAGCAGTTCTTC. The encoded protein is CASVSSYNEQFF.

The rearrangement links TRBV19 to TRBJ1-6, with a weak D call TRBD1 (5 bases). V dropped 5 bases and J dropped 7 bases, with 12 bases sitting between them. The CDR3 spans 14 residues. Looked up from germline, CDR1 is LNHDA and CDR2 is SQIVND (reference sequence). CDR3 protein: CASSSGGVNSPLHF. The CDR3 nucleotides are TGTGCCAGTAGTTCGGGGGGAGTCAATTCACCCCTCCACTTT.

This clone was observed a handful of times. The chain employs TRBV6-1 and TRBJ2-1; D is undetermined. Germline values: CDR1 MNHNS, CDR2 SASEGT. V lost 2 bases and J 2 bases, leaving 10 bases between the germline ends. The CDR3 extends over 15 amino acids. The DNA for the CDR3 is TGTGCCAGCAGTGAACGTACCGAACCCTACAATGAGCAGTTCTTC. Protein: CASSERTEPYNEQFF.

V and J are TRBV7-9 and TRBJ2-1; D is unclear. The CDR3 loop spans 11 amino acids. Trimming shortened V by 3 bases and J by 6 bases, and 3 bases separated the two germline ends. Per germline, CDR1 SEHNR and CDR2 FQNEAQ (reference sequence). The CDR3 is CASSFRNEQFF. CDR3 coding DNA: TGTGCCAGCAGCTTCCGCAATGAGCAGTTCTTC.

This clone showed up just a few times. The V call is TRBV25-1, the J call TRBJ2-5; D remains ambiguous. Germline V CDR1 and CDR2: MGHDK, SYGVNS. The CDR3 spans 15 residues. V lost 2 bases and J lost 0, with 10 bases in between. CDR3 bases: TGTGCCAGCAGTGAACTAACTGATTACCAAGAGACCCAGTACTTC. It specifies CASSELTDYQETQYF.

The CDR3 sequence is CASSLATGQGTGAFF. The CDR3 DNA follows: TGTGCCAGCAGCTTAGCGACCGGGCAGGGAACGGGAGCTTTCTTT. The chain employs TRBV7-2 and TRBJ1-1; D perhaps matches TRBD1 (5 bases). V dropped 0 bases and J dropped 10 bases, with 18 bases sitting between them. The CDR3 covers 15 residues. CDR1 and CDR2 (germline): SGHTA, FQGNSA.

The V and J genes are TRBV14 and TRBJ2-7, with D possibly TRBD1 on 6 matching bases. V was trimmed by 1 base and J by 3 bases, leaving 16 bases between them. The CDR3 runs to 16 residues. The germline V gene has CDR1 SGHDN and CDR2 FVKESK. The CDR3 region has the DNA TGTGCCAGCAGCCAAGTAACAGGGAACCAGGTCTACGAGCAGTACTTC. Residues: CASSQVTGNQVYEQYF.

This chain uses TRBV7-9 with TRBJ1-2; the match to TRBD1 covers 7 bases. Germline CDR1 SEHNR, CDR2 FQNEAQ (reference sequence). The V segment lost 5 bases and the J segment 0 bases; nucleotides outside the gene matches: 12. The CDR3 loop spans 17 amino acids. CDR3 region: CASSRTPGTDPNYGYTF. The CDR3 coding sequence is TGTGCCAGCAGCCGAACTCCCGGGACAGATCCTAACTATGGCTACACCTTC.

The genes are TRBV28 and TRBJ2-7; D uncertain. V gave up 2 bases and J gave up 3 bases, with 5 bases separating them. Looked up from germline, CDR1 is MDHEN and CDR2 is SYDVKM. The CDR3 totals 12 residues. DNA of the CDR3: TGTGCCAGCAGTTTACTGGTCTACGAGCAGTACTTC. This encodes CASSLLVYEQYF. The full variable domain, with the rest looked up from reference TRBV28 and TRBJ2-7, is DVKVTQSSRYLVKRTGEKVFLECVQDMDHENMFWYRQDPGLGLRLIYFSYDVKMKEKGDIPEGYSVSREKKERFSLILESASTNQTSMYLCASSLLVYEQYFGPGTRLTVT.

V and J are TRBV14 and TRBJ1-4; D call uncertain. The CDR3 length is 13 residues. Germline-derived CDR1 and CDR2 are SGHDN and FVKESK. V lost 4 bases to trimming and J lost 4 bases, with 7 bases between them. As DNA, the CDR3 is TGTGCCAGCAGCCCGGGCAGTAATGAAAAACTGTTTTTT. Residues: CASSPGSNEKLFF.

This chain links TRBV4-3 with TRBJ1-5; D is possibly TRBD1 (5 bases). V lost 0 bases and J lost 11, with 17 bases in between. In germline, CDR1 is LGHNA, CDR2 YSLEER. This CDR3 is 15 amino acids long. The CDR3 DNA reads as TGCGCCAGCAGCCAAGATAGGGGCGGCAACCGGGCCCAGCATTTT. It is translated as CASSQDRGGNRAQHF.

The V and J genes are TRBV11-2 and TRBJ1-3, with D possibly being TRBD1 (6 bases). Trimming left V 1 base short and J 5 bases short, with 15 bases between. Germline loops: CDR1 SGHAT, CDR2 FQNNGV. The CDR3 loop spans 16 amino acids. The CDR3 reads CASSLARTGPRNTIYF. CDR3 DNA sequence: TGTGCCAGCAGCTTAGCCCGAACAGGGCCAAGAAACACCATATATTTT.

This clone was recorded once. The chain carries TRBV30 and TRBJ1-4, with D possibly matching TRBD1 (5 bases). This CDR3 is 13 amino acids long. Germline CDR1 and CDR2: GTSNPN and SVGIG (reference sequence). Trimming pared 7 bases from V and 9 bases from J, leaving 18 bases between. The CDR3 nucleotides read TGTGCCTCCTACACTTGGGGGGATAAAAAACTGTTTTTT. Translation: CASYTWGDKKLFF.

This clone was picked up many times. The chain combines TRBV4-3 with TRBJ2-3; D unclear. The CDR3 has 14 residues. Germline V gene data show CDR1 as LGHNA and CDR2 as YSLEER. Trimming shortened V by 0 bases and J by 7 bases, and 11 bases separated the two germline ends. CDR3 loop: CASSQDRVVNTQYF. DNA for the CDR3: TGCGCCAGCAGCCAAGATCGGGTGGTAAATACGCAGTATTTT.

V gene TRBV7-2 combines with J gene TRBJ2-3; 11 bases agree with TRBD2. Germline CDR1 reads SGHTA; CDR2 reads FQGNSA. Trimming cost V 2 bases and J 8 bases; bases outside gene matches: 3. CDR3 length equals 14 residues. DNA of the CDR3: TGTGCCAGCAGCTTATCCGGACTAGCGGGTACGCAGTATTTT. Translation: CASSLSGLAGTQYF.